These 31 T cell receptor beta chains were all obtained from the same sample, sequenced in a study of CD8+CD57+ T cells in acquired aplastic anemia. The use of genomic DNA as template underpinned the TCR beta VDJ and CDR3 profiling. Via MiXCR, TCRdb re-called the reads, giving one row per CDR3 protein. This sample yields about 220,000 distinct CDR3 sequences, of which roughly 33% are seen a single time; 1% to 1.3% belongs to the top ten. Source material: sorted CD4+, CD8+, or CD8+CD57+ T cells (not recorded which) from PBMCs. These receptors originate from a human donor in good health, serving as a control.

V usage is TRBV25-1 and J usage is TRBJ2-1; 12 bases fit TRBD1. Germline assignment: CDR1 MGHDK and CDR2 SYGVNS. The CDR3 has 16 residues. Germline trimming cut 3 bases from V and 5 bases from J; bases unmatched to any gene: 5. The CDR3 sequence is CASSDQWDRGHNEQFF. CDR3 in DNA: TGTGCCAGCAGTGACCAATGGGACAGGGGGCACAATGAGCAGTTCTTC.

This chain connects TRBV2 to TRBJ1-1; TRBD1 matches at 8 bases. Unmatched junction bases numbered 13, after V lost 11 bases and J lost 5 bases. The CDR3 has 14 amino acids. Germline CDR1 is SNHLY and CDR2 is FYNNEI. DNA of the CDR3: TGTGCCGTGAACAGGGGGGGGGTCGGGACTGAAGCTTTCTTT. It translates to CAVNRGGVGTEAFF.

For the CDR3, the DNA is TGTGCCAGCAGTCAGGGACAGGGCCTAGCTGCACCCCTCCACTTT. This gives the protein CASSQGQGLAAPLHF. V gene TRBV12-3 or TRBV12-4 combines with J gene TRBJ1-6, with 9 positions matching TRBD1. Trimming took 5 bases from V and 11 from J; bases not matched to a gene: 10. This CDR3 has 15 amino acids.

About this clonotype: Since a much larger clone is just one base distant, this may be a read error. This chain uses TRBV5-1 with TRBJ2-5; D is uncertain. The CDR3 has 13 residues. CDR1 SGHRS and CDR2 YFSETQ come from the germline V gene. V gave up 9 bases and J gave up 2 bases, with 14 bases separating them. The chain's CDR3 is CANTRGGQETQYF. The CDR3 DNA is TGCGCCAACACCCGCGGCGGACAAGAGACCCAGTACTTC.

The rearrangement uses TRBV2 and TRBJ2-7; a possible D gene is TRBD1 (5 bases). Germline-derived CDR1 and CDR2 are SNHLY and FYNNEI. V lost 5 bases and J 1 base, leaving 12 bases between the germline ends. The CDR3 contains 14 residues. The CDR3 is CASSPAGLSYEQYF. The CDR3 bases are TGTGCCAGCAGTCCGGCAGGGTTGTCCTACGAGCAGTACTTC.

The chain couples TRBV2 to TRBJ1-3; D gene ambiguous. Germline V gene data show CDR1 as SNHLY and CDR2 as FYNNEI. The CDR3 is 15 amino acids. The germline V and J ends were trimmed by 2 bases and 1 base, with 9 bases remaining between them. CDR3 sequence: CASSENWGSGNTIYF. The CDR3, as DNA: TGTGCCAGCAGTGAAAACTGGGGTTCTGGAAACACCATATATTTT.

The chain employs TRBV7-6 and TRBJ1-6, with unresolved D. The V and J ends lost 1 base and 8 bases respectively, with 6 bases between them. CDR1 and CDR2 (germline): SGHVS, FNYEAQ. There are 13 residues in the CDR3. CDR3 nucleotide sequence: TGTGCCAGCAGCTTAGACGGGTATTCACCCCTCCACTTT. Encoded protein: CASSLDGYSPLHF.

A note on this clonotype: This may arise from a read error, as a much more abundant clone is one base away. The chain combines TRBV7-2 with TRBJ1-5; TRBD1 might be the D (5 bases). The CDR3 length is 15 residues. The germline V gene encodes CDR1 SGHTA and CDR2 FQGNSA. The V end lost 3 bases, the J end lost 9 bases, and 18 bases lay between the germline ends. Here the CDR3 DNA reads TGTGCCAGCAGCTTCCAGGGATTCGTGCATCGGCCCCAGCATTTT. It yields the protein CASSFQGFVHRPQHF.

This clonotype was seen only once. The rearrangement uses TRBV29-1 and TRBJ2-1; tentatively, D is TRBD1 (5 bases). Deletions cut 7 bases from V and 4 bases from J, with 8 bases between. This CDR3 has 11 amino acids. CDR1 and CDR2 (germline): SQVTM, ANQGSEA. CDR3 coding DNA: TGCAGCGCTGGGGCTTACAATGAGCAGTTCTTC. Protein product: CSAGAYNEQFF.

At least ten counts were recorded for this clonotype. The chain has TRBV4-1 and TRBJ2-1; D is tentatively TRBD1 or TRBD2 (6 bases each). The CDR3 is 16 residues long. Germline CDR1 is MGHRA and CDR2 is YSYEKL. Deletions cut 1 base from V and 7 bases from J, with 17 bases between. This chain's CDR3 is CASSQGRVGGINEQFF. The CDR3 coding sequence is TGCGCCAGCAGCCAAGGACGGGTCGGGGGCATAAATGAGCAGTTCTTC.

Of note for this clonotype: A much larger clone differs from this one at a single base, so this may be a read error. Lacking the conserved final phenylalanine or tryptophan, this CDR3 likely reflects a read error. The chain has TRBV12-3 or TRBV12-4 and TRBJ2-7; D could derive from TRBD1 or TRBD2 (5 bases each). This CDR3 has 14 amino acids. V was trimmed by 2 bases and J by 3 bases, leaving 11 bases between them. The DNA for the CDR3 is TGTGCCAGCAGTTTATGGGGGATGTTCTACGAGCAGTACCTC. Its protein is CASSLWGMFYEQYL.

This clonotype was picked up one time. A read error may be the cause here, since a much bigger clone is one base away. The chain has TRBV20-1 and TRBJ2-3, with TRBD2 identical over 8 bases. Germline V gives CDR1 DFQATT, CDR2 SNEGSKA (reference sequence). V shed 5 bases and J 2 bases; nucleotides not matched to a gene: 9. This CDR3 has 15 amino acids. Here the CDR3 DNA reads TGCAGTGCTCCGCTTGCGGGAGGTACCACAGATACGCAGTATTTT. It translates to CSAPLAGGTTDTQYF.

V gene TRBV11-2 combines with J gene TRBJ2-3; perhaps D is TRBD1 or TRBD2 (6 bases each). This CDR3 spans 18 amino acids. V was pared by 5 bases and J by 0 bases, with 21 bases between. The germline CDR1 and CDR2 sequences are SGHAT and FQNNGV. CDR3 DNA sequence: TGTGCCAGCAGCAAAGGAGTCGCTTTCGGGGGCAGCACAGATACGCAGTATTTT. It yields the protein CASSKGVAFGGSTDTQYF.

The rearrangement joins TRBV24-1 to TRBJ1-1; TRBD1 matches 7 bases. Germline CDR1 is KGHDR and CDR2 is SFDVKD. The V segment lost 7 bases and the J segment 1 base; nucleotides outside the gene matches: 2. This CDR3 has 13 amino acids. The CDR3 DNA is TGTGCCACCAGGGGGACAGCGAACACTGAAGCTTTCTTT. Translation: CATRGTANTEAFF.

The rearrangement joins TRBV27 to TRBJ2-3; D remains unclear. The CDR3 totals 14 residues. Looked up from germline, CDR1 is MNHEY and CDR2 is SMNVEV (reference sequence). With 4 bases removed from V and 4 bases from J, the gap between germline ends came to 12 bases. Here the CDR3 DNA reads TGTGCCAGCAGTTCCGAAAAAGTCGCAGATACGCAGTATTTT. Translated, it gives CASSSEKVADTQYF.

The sample holds many counts of this clonotype. J is TRBJ1-1 and V is TRBV29-1; unclear D gene. The CDR3 loop spans 15 amino acids. The V end was cut by 3 bases, the J end by 5 bases, with 19 bases between. Germline CDR1 reads SQVTM; CDR2 reads ANQGSEA. The CDR3 loop reads CSVDPGSRVLTEAFF. CDR3 nucleotide sequence: TGCAGCGTTGATCCCGGGTCGAGGGTATTGACTGAAGCTTTCTTT.

V is TRBV5-1 and J is TRBJ2-1; 8 bases map to TRBD2. J gave up 7 bases and V 0 bases, and 3 bases lay outside the gene matches. The CDR3 spans 14 residues. The germline gives CDR1 SGHRS, CDR2 YFSETQ. CDR3 sequence (DNA): TGCGCCAGCAGCTTGGAGGCGGGGGGTAATGAGCAGTTCTTC. It codes for CASSLEAGGNEQFF.

The chain combines TRBV11-3 with TRBJ1-2, with 7 bases matching TRBD1. CDR3 length equals 14 residues. V shed 5 bases, J shed 8 bases, and the junction held 11 bases outside the gene matches. Looked up from germline, CDR1 is SGHNT and CDR2 is YENEEA. This chain's CDR3 is CASSTQGGGVGYTF. CDR3 DNA: TGTGCCAGCAGCACTCAGGGGGGGGGAGTAGGCTACACCTTC.

The CDR3 loop is CAIKDRADTDTQYF. CDR3 in DNA: TGTGCCATCAAGGACAGGGCCGACACAGATACGCAGTATTTT. The J gene is TRBJ2-3, the V gene TRBV10-3; 8 nucleotides line up with TRBD1. This CDR3 has 14 residues. V lost 7 bases to trimming and J lost 2 bases; unmatched junction nucleotides: 5. The germline CDR1 and CDR2 sequences are ENHRY and SYGVKD.

This rearrangement joins TRBV12-3 or TRBV12-4 to TRBJ1-2; D ambiguous. V was clipped by 7 bases and J by 1 base, with 7 bases between them. This CDR3 is built from 12 residues. CDR3 residues: CASTTRNYGYTF. The CDR3 coding sequence is TGTGCCAGCACCACCCGTAACTATGGCTACACCTTC.

This chain links TRBV11-1 with TRBJ2-1; 13 bases are a match to TRBD2. From germline, CDR1 is SGHAT and CDR2 FQDESV (reference sequence). The CDR3 runs to 16 residues. V dropped 5 bases and J dropped 7; count of bases not matched to a gene: 8. The CDR3 DNA reads TGTGCCAGCAGCCCAGGCGGACTAGCGGGGGTAAATGAGCAGTTCTTC. As protein: CASSPGGLAGVNEQFF.

This clonotype was counted ten times or more. V gene TRBV4-1 combines with J gene TRBJ1-2; a possible D gene is TRBD1 (6 bases). Germline V CDR1 and CDR2: MGHRA, YSYEKL. The CDR3 length is 15 residues. V lost 1 base, J lost 0 bases, and 9 bases lay in between. In nucleotides, the CDR3 is TGCGCCAGCAGCCAAGGCTGGACAGCTAACTATGGCTACACCTTC. Amino acids: CASSQGWTANYGYTF.

The chain recombines TRBV12-3 or TRBV12-4 with TRBJ1-2; D not resolved. The CDR3 covers 12 residues. Trimming cost V 8 bases and J 4 bases, with 11 bases left between them. Here the CDR3 DNA reads TGTGCCAGCTCACCGACGGTCTATGGCTACACCTTC. Its translation is CASSPTVYGYTF.

In this sample, this clonotype turned up many times. J is TRBJ2-5 and V is TRBV14; D may be TRBD1 (5 bases). Germline V gene lookup returns CDR1 SGHDN and CDR2 FVKESK. V gave up 3 bases and J gave up 1 base, with 6 bases separating them. This CDR3 comprises 13 residues. CDR3 amino acids: CASSQTVQETQYF. Written as DNA, the CDR3 is TGTGCCAGCAGCCAGACAGTCCAAGAGACCCAGTACTTC. The full variable domain, with the rest looked up from reference TRBV14 and TRBJ2-5, is EAGVTQFPSHSVIEKGQTVTLRCDPISGHDNLYWYRRVMGKEIKFLLHFVKESKQDESGMPNNRFLAERTGGTYSTLKVQPAELEDSGVYFCASSQTVQETQYFGPGTRLLVL.

This clonotype was counted at least ten times. V is TRBV24-1 and J is TRBJ2-1, with D unresolved. Trimming shortened V by 1 base and J by 0 bases, and 6 bases separated the two germline ends. CDR1 and CDR2 from the germline V gene are KGHDR and SFDVKD. The CDR3 sequence is 15 residues long. The CDR3 region has the DNA TGTGCCACCAGTGATTTCATTCGCTCCTACAATGAGCAGTTCTTC. Translated: CATSDFIRSYNEQFF.

This clonotype was observed a few times. As DNA, the CDR3 is TGTGCCAGCAAGGCAGGGGGTAACACTGAAGCTTTCTTT. This codes for CASKAGGNTEAFF. V and J are TRBV10-3 and TRBJ1-1; 7 nucleotides line up with TRBD1. Germline CDR1 reads ENHRY; CDR2 reads SYGVKD. The CDR3 length is 13 residues. With V trimmed by 10 bases and J by 2 bases, 7 bases remained unmatched.

This chain joins TRBV29-1 and TRBJ2-5, with 12 bases lining up with TRBD2. V shed 4 bases and J 4 bases; nucleotides not matched to a gene: 10. Germline V CDR1 and CDR2: SQVTM, ANQGSEA. This CDR3 has 16 residues. CDR3 in amino acids: CSVGASGGAAGETQYF. CDR3 coding DNA: TGCAGCGTTGGGGCTAGCGGGGGGGCCGCCGGAGAGACCCAGTACTTC.

Details on this clonotype: This sequence may be a read error, since a much larger clone differs from it by one base. The chain links TRBV6-5 to TRBJ1-2; D is uncertain. The length of the CDR3 is 13 residues. CDR1 and CDR2 (germline): MNHEY, SVGAGI. Trimming stripped 2 bases from V and 14 bases from J, with 18 bases between. CDR3 in DNA: TGTGCCAGCAGTTACGATTTTCGTGGACGGGAGACCTTC. Its protein is CASSYDFRGRETF.

For this clonotype: It may be a read error: a sequence one base away is much more abundant. V usage is TRBV6-5 and J usage is TRBJ1-2, with D possibly matching TRBD1 (6 bases). The germline V gene encodes CDR1 MNHEY and CDR2 SVGAGI. This CDR3 has 17 amino acids. The V gene lost 4 bases and the J gene lost 5 bases, with 23 bases spanning the gap. The chain's CDR3 is CASSCGTRSHRGYGYTF. The CDR3 DNA is TGTGCCAGCAGTTGCGGGACACGGTCCCACCGTGGTTATGGCTACACCTTC.

This clonotype was observed a few times. The chain couples TRBV6-1 to TRBJ2-1, with 7 bases matching TRBD1. The V and J ends lost 6 bases and 4 bases, in that order; junction bases with no gene match: 9. CDR1 and CDR2 (germline): MNHNS, SASEGT. This CDR3 comprises 15 residues. The CDR3 DNA is TGTGCCAGCAGCTCCCGGGACAGTCCTTACAATGAGCAGTTCTTC. Translated: CASSSRDSPYNEQFF.

Comment on this clonotype: This may be a read error, as it is one base from a much larger clone. This chain links TRBV27 with TRBJ1-6, with no clear D. The V and J ends lost 4 bases and 6 bases respectively, with 10 bases between them. The CDR3 totals 14 residues. Germline-derived CDR1 and CDR2 are MNHEY and SMNVEV (reference sequence). This CDR3 is CASSYRGFNSPLHF. For the CDR3, the DNA is TGTGCCAGCAGTTATCGCGGCTTTAATTCACCCCTCCACTTT.